This T cell receptor (beta chain) was found in a study of OX40 agonist ivuxolimab in advanced cancers. Study in general: Partial responses were seen in three patients, one with hepatocellular carcinoma and two with cutaneous melanoma.

The method was immunoSEQ multiplex PCR; TCRdb's version includes in-frame clones alone and lacks a portion of them. The repertoire includes some 54,000 clones, 77% of them detected once, and 6.3% sits in the top ten. Study outcomes and limitations: More expanded clones were found, on average, in CD8+ than in CD4+ T cells.

On this clone: Its antigen is not identified.

Source: CD4+ or CD8+ T cells sorted from blood, taken in a trial of the OX40 agonist ivuxolimab. This clonotype was sampled from an adult with an advanced solid tumor such as melanoma, head and neck, liver or kidney cancer.

The CDR3 region has the DNA TGTGCCAGTAGTATCCCGGACAGGTATAATGAAAAACTGTTTTTT. Protein product: CASSIPDRYNEKLFF. V gene TRBV19 combines with J gene TRBJ1-4; 7 bases map to TRBD1. The germline V gene has CDR1 LNHDA and CDR2 SQIVND (reference sequence). The CDR3 length is 15 residues. With 3 bases clipped from V and 4 bases from J, the junction kept 5 bases outside the gene matches.